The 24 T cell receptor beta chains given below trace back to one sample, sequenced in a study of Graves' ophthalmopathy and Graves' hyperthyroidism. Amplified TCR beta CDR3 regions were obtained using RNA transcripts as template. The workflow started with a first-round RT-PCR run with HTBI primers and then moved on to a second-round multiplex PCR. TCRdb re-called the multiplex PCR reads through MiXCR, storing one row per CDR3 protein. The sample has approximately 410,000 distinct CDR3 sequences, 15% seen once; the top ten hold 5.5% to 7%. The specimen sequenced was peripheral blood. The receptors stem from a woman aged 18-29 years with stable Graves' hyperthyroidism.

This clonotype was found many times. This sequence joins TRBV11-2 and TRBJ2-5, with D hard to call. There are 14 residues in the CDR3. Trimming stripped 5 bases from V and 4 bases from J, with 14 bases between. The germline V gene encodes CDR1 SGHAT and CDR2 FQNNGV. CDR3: CASSRLGRRETQYF. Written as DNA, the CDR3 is TGTGCCAGCAGCCGCCTAGGGCGGAGAGAGACCCAGTACTTC. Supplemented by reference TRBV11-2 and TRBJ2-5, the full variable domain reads EAGVAQSPRYKIIEKRQSVAFWCNPISGHATLYWYQQILGQGPKLLIQFQNNGVVDDSQLPKDRFSAERLKGVDSTLKIQPAKLEDSAVYLCASSRLGRRETQYFGPGTRLLVL.

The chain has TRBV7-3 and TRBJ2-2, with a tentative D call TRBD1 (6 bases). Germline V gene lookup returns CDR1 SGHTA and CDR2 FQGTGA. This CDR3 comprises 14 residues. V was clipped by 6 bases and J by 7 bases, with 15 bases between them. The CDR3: CASRGWGPYGELFF. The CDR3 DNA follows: TGTGCCAGCAGAGGGTGGGGGCCATACGGGGAGCTGTTTTTT. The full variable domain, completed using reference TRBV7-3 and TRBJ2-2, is GAGVSQTPSNKVTEKGKYVELRCDPISGHTALYWYRQSLGQGPEFLIYFQGTGAADDSGLPNDRFFAVRPEGSVSTLKIQRTERGDSAVYLCASRGWGPYGELFFGEGSRLTVL.

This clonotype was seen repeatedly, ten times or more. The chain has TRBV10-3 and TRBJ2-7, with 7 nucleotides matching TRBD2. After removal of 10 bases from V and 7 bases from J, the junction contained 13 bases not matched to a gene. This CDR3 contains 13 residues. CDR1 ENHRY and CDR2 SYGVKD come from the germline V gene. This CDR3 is CATGRTPVEEQYF. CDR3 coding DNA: TGTGCCACCGGGAGGACCCCAGTAGAGGAGCAGTACTTC.

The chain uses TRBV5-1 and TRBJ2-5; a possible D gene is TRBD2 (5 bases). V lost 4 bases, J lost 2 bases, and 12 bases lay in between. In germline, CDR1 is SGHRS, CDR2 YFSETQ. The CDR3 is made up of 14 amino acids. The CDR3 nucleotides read TGCGCCAGCAGCAGGACTGGAGTTCAAGAGACCCAGTACTTC. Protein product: CASSRTGVQETQYF.

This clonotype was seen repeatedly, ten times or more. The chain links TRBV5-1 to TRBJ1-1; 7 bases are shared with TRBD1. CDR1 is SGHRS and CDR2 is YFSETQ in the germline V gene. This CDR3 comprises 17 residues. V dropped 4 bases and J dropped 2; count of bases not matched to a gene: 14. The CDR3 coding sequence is TGCGCCAGCAGCGCCCGGGGCGCCGGACAGGCTAACACTGAAGCTTTCTTT. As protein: CASSARGAGQANTEAFF.

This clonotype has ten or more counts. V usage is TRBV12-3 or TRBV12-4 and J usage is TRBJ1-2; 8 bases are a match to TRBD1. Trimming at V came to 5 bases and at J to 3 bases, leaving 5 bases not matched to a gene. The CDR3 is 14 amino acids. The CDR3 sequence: CASSPGTGHYGYTF. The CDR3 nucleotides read TGTGCCAGCAGTCCCGGGACAGGACACTATGGCTACACCTTC.

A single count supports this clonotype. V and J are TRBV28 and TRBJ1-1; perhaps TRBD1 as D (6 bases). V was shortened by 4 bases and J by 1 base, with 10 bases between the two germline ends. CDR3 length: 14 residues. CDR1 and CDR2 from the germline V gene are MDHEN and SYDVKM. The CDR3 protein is CASSSPGQNTEAFF. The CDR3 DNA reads TGTGCCAGCAGTTCCCCGGGACAGAACACTGAAGCTTTCTTT.

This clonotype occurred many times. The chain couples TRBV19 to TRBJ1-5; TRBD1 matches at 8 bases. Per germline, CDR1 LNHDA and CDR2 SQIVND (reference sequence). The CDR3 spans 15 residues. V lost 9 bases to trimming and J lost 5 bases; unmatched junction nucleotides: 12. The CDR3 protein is CASQYVPQGDQPQHF. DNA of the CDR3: TGTGCCAGCCAGTATGTCCCACAGGGGGATCAGCCCCAGCATTTT.

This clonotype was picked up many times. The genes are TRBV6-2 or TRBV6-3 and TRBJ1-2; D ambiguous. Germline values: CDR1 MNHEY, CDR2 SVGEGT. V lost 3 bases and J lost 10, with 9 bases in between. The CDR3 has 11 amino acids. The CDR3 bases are TGTGCCAGCAGTTATATTTCCGACTACACCTTC. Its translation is CASSYISDYTF.

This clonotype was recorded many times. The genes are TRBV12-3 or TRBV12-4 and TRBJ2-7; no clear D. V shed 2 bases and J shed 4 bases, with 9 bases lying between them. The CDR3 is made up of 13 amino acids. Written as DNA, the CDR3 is TGTGCCAGCAGTTTATCTCTTGGGTACGAGCAGTACTTC. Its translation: CASSLSLGYEQYF.

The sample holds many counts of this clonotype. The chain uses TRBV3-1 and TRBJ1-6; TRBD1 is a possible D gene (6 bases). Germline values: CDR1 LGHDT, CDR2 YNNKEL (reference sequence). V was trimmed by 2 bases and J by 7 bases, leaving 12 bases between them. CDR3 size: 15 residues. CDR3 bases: TGTGCCAGCAGCCAACGGGACACGGCGAATTCACCCCTCCACTTT. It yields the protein CASSQRDTANSPLHF. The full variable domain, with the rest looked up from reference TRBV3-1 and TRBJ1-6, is DTAVSQTPKYLVTQMGNDKSIKCEQNLGHDTMYWYKQDSKKFLKIMFSYNNKELIINETVPNRFSPKSPDKAHLNLHINSLELGDSAVYFCASSQRDTANSPLHFGNGTRLTVT.

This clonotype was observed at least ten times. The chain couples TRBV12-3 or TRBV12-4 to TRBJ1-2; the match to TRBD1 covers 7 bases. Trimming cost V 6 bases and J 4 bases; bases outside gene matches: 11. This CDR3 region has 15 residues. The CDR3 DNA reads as TGTGCCAGCAGCCCGATATCCGGGACAGTCTATGGCTACACCTTC. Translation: CASSPISGTVYGYTF.

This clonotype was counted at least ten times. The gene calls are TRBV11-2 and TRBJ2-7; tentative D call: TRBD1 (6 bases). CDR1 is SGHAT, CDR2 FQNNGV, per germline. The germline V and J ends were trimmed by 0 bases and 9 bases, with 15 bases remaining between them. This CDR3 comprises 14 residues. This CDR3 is CASSLDQVPRGQYF. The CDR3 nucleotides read TGTGCCAGCAGCTTAGACCAGGTCCCCAGGGGGCAGTACTTC.

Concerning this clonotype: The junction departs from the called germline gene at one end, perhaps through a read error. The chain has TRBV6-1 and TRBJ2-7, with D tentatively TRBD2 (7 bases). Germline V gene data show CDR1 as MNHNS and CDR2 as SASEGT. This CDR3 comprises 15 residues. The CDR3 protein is CASSTPGGLSYEQCF. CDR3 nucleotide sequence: TGTGCCAGCAGTACCCCGGGGGGCCTCTCCTACGAGCAGTGCTTC.

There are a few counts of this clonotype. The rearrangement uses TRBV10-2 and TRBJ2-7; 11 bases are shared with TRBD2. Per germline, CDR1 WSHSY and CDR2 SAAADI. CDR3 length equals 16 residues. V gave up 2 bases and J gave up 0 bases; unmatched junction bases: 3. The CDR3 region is CASSEGLAGGSYEQYF. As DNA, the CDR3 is TGCGCCAGCAGTGAGGGGCTAGCGGGGGGCTCCTACGAGCAGTACTTC.

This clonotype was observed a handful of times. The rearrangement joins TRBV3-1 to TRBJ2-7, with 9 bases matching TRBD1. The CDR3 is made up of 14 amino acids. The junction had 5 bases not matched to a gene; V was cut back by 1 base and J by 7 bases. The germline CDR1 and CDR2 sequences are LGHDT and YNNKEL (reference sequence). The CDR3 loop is CASSQVQGANEQYF. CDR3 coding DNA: TGTGCCAGCAGCCAAGTACAGGGGGCGAATGAGCAGTACTTC.

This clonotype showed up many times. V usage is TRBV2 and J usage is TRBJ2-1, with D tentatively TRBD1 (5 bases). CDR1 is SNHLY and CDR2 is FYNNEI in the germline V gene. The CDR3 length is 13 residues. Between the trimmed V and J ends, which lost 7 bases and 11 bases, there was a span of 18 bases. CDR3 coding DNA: TGTGCCAGCACCTTGGGGCCCGACCTTAAGCAGTTCTTC. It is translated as CASTLGPDLKQFF.

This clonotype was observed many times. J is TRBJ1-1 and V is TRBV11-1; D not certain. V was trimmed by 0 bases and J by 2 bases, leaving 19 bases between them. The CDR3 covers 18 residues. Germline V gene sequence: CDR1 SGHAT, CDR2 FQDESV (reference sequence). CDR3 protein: CASSLAERPTNINTEAFF. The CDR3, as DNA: TGTGCCAGCAGCTTAGCGGAGCGACCAACTAACATAAACACTGAAGCTTTCTTT.

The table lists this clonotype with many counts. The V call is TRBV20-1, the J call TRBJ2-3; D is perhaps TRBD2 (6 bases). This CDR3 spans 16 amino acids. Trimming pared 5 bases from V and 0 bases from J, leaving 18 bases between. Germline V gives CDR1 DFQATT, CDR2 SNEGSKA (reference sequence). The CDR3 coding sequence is TGCAGTGCTCCGCCAGGTGGGGGGTCTAGCACAGATACGCAGTATTTT. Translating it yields CSAPPGGGSSTDTQYF.

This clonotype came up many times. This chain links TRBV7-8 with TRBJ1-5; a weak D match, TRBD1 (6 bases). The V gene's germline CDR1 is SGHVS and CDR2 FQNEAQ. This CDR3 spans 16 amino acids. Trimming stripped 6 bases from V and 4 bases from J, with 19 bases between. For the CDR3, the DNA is TGTGCCAGCAGTTCCTACAGGGTTCCGGCGAATCAGCCCCAGCATTTT. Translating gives CASSSYRVPANQPQHF.

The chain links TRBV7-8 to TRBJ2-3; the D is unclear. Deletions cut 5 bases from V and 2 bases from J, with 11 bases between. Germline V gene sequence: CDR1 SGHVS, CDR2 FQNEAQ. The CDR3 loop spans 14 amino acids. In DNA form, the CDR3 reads TGTGCCAGCAGCCATCGACTGTACACAGATACGCAGTATTTT. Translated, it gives CASSHRLYTDTQYF.

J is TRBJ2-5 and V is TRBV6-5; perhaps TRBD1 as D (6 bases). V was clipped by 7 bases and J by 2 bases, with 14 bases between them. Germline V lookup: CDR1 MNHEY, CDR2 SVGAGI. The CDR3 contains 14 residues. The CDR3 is CASTSWQGQETQYF. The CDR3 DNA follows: TGTGCCAGCACTTCGTGGCAGGGGCAAGAGACCCAGTACTTC.

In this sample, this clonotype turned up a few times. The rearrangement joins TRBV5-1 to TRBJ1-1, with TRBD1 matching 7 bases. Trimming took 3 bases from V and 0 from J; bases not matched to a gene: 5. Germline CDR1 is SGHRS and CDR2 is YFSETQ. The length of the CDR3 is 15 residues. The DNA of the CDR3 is TGCGCCAGCAGCTCTACAGGGGCGATGAACACTGAAGCTTTCTTT. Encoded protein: CASSSTGAMNTEAFF.

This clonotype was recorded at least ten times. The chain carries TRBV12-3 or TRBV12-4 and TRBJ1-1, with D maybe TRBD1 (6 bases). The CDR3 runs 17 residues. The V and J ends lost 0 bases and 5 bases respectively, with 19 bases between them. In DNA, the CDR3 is TGTGCCAGCAGTTTAGCGCTCACAGGGAAGGTTTCGACTGAAGCTTTCTTT. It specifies CASSLALTGKVSTEAFF.